A single sample gave rise to the 24 T cell receptor beta chains below, sequenced in a study of cytomegalovirus exposure and HLA in healthy donors. PCR amplification relied on 60 Vbeta primers (plus 13 Jbeta primers). TCRdb's copy holds only in-frame clones and misses some; the assay was immunoSEQ multiplex PCR. The profile shows roughly 230,000 clones, just under 80% of them singletons. The sequencing sample was made of PBMCs. All receptors derive from a boy between 10 and 17 years old in good health and CMV-seronegative.

The chain employs TRBV27 and TRBJ1-1, with D possibly being TRBD1 (6 bases). Per germline, CDR1 MNHEY and CDR2 SMNVEV (reference sequence). The CDR3 has 13 residues. The ends were cut back, 5 bases at V and 11 bases at J, with 18 bases in the middle. The CDR3 nucleotides read TGTGCCAGCAGTCCCCACAGGGAGAGTGAGGCTTTCTTT. Protein sequence: CASSPHRESEAFF.

The J gene is TRBJ2-7, the V gene TRBV6-6; D call uncertain. Trimming stripped 0 bases from V and 3 bases from J, with 6 bases between. The CDR3 contains 13 residues. Germline CDR1 MNHNY, CDR2 SVGAGI (reference sequence). CDR3 in DNA: TGTGCCAGCAGTTACTCGAACAGCTACGAGCAGTACTTC. Translation: CASSYSNSYEQYF.

A note on this clone: One junction end does not reproduce the germline sequence, and a read error may be involved. The chain carries TRBV20-1 and TRBJ1-6; TRBD1 agrees at 7 bases. Germline assignment: CDR1 DFQATT and CDR2 SNEGSKA (reference sequence). The CDR3 length is 10 residues. CDR3 loop: CSATLGTAIF. DNA of the CDR3: TGCAGTGCTACCCTCGGGACAGCTATTTTT.

This clone has a handful of counts. This chain links TRBV7-6 with TRBJ2-7; 8 nucleotides line up with TRBD1. The CDR3 has 16 residues. V shed 4 bases, J shed 7 bases, and the junction held 15 bases outside the gene matches. Germline CDR1 reads SGHVS; CDR2 reads FNYEAQ. CDR3 coding DNA: TGTGCCAGCAGCTCCGCCCGGGACAGGTCTATTCGGGAGCAGTACTTC. Translation gives CASSSARDRSIREQYF. The complete variable domain, with remaining parts taken from reference TRBV7-6 and TRBJ2-7, reads GAGVSQSPRYKVTKRGQDVALRCDPISGHVSLYWYRQALGQGPEFLTYFNYEAQQDKSGLPNDRFSAERPEGSISTLTIQRTEQRDSAMYRCASSSARDRSIREQYFGPGTRLTVT.

V and J are TRBV18 and TRBJ1-1; TRBD1 matches at 8 bases. The CDR3 consists of 17 residues. The junction had 10 bases not matched to a gene; V was cut back by 3 bases and J by 1 base. Germline V lookup: CDR1 KGHSH, CDR2 LQKENI. The CDR3 DNA reads TGTGCCAGCTCACCCCCACAGGGGGGCTGGAGGAACACTGAAGCTTTCTTT. Protein: CASSPPQGGWRNTEAFF.

This clone appeared a single time. V usage is TRBV6-5 and J usage is TRBJ1-5; the match to TRBD1 covers 7 bases. Trimming at V came to 7 bases and at J to 4 bases, leaving 7 bases not matched to a gene. This CDR3 has 14 residues. Germline loops: CDR1 MNHEY, CDR2 SVGAGI. The CDR3: CASILTGSNQPQHF. CDR3 DNA: TGTGCCAGCATATTGACAGGGTCAAATCAGCCCCAGCATTTT.

The chain combines TRBV2 with TRBJ2-3; 8 bases fit TRBD2. Germline values: CDR1 SNHLY, CDR2 FYNNEI. The CDR3 covers 14 residues. Trimming at V came to 6 bases and at J to 1 base, leaving 3 bases not matched to a gene. DNA of the CDR3: TGTGCCAGCAGGCAAGCGGGGGGCACAGATACGCAGTATTTT. It codes for CASRQAGGTDTQYF.

The chain couples TRBV29-1 to TRBJ1-2; D unresolved. Germline CDR1 SQVTM, CDR2 ANQGSEA. The CDR3 contains 12 residues. V was clipped by 4 bases and J by 1 base, with 7 bases between them. CDR3: CSVAGDNYGYTF. CDR3 DNA sequence: TGCAGCGTTGCCGGGGATAACTATGGCTACACCTTC.

As regards this clone: This specimen includes other DNA sequences encoding the same CDR3. The CDR3 DNA sequence: TGTGCCACCAGCAGAGATCGGGGTAGGAACACTGAAGCTTTCTTT. Amino acid sequence: CATSRDRGRNTEAFF. The genes are TRBV15 and TRBJ1-1, with D hard to call. CDR1 is LNHNV and CDR2 is YYDKDF in the germline V gene (reference sequence). This CDR3 has 15 residues. The V gene lost 0 bases and the J gene lost 1 base, with 9 bases spanning the gap.

This clone has just one count. The chain has TRBV11-2 and TRBJ1-2, with a tentative D call TRBD1 (5 bases). CDR1 is SGHAT and CDR2 is FQNNGV in the germline V gene. V dropped 0 bases and J dropped 11 bases, with 16 bases sitting between them. The CDR3 covers 14 residues. CDR3 bases: TGTGCCAGCAGCTTAGATAGGTTCGGGGGTGGTTACACCTTC. This codes for CASSLDRFGGGYTF.

This chain connects TRBV11-3 to TRBJ1-4, with D perhaps TRBD1 (6 bases). Germline-derived CDR1 and CDR2 are SGHNT and YENEEA. The CDR3 consists of 14 residues. The V and J ends lost 5 bases and 4 bases respectively, with 11 bases between them. This CDR3 is CASSRTANNEKLFF. CDR3 DNA sequence: TGTGCCAGCAGCCGGACAGCCAATAATGAAAAACTGTTTTTT.

This clone was counted only a few times. This chain connects TRBV11-3 to TRBJ2-3; 16 bases agree with TRBD2. Losses at the gene ends were 1 base for V and 10 bases for J; bases not matched to a gene: 8. Germline V CDR1 and CDR2: SGHNT, YENEEA. The CDR3 runs to 17 residues. CDR3 nucleotide sequence: TGTGCCAGCAGCTTAGGGGGACTAGCGGGAGGGGGAATTTCGCAGTATTTT. It is translated as CASSLGGLAGGGISQYF.

The chain has TRBV5-1 and TRBJ1-6; weak D call: TRBD1 (5 bases). Germline CDR1 SGHRS, CDR2 YFSETQ. Trimming pared 0 bases from V and 7 bases from J, leaving 11 bases between. The CDR3 length is 15 residues. In nucleotides, the CDR3 is TGCGCCAGCAGCTTGGAGGGGTGGCGGAATTCACCCCTCCACTTT. It specifies CASSLEGWRNSPLHF.

The V call is TRBV7-9, the J call TRBJ2-6; no clear D. Germline V gives CDR1 SEHNR, CDR2 FQNEAQ (reference sequence). The CDR3 totals 17 residues. V was pared by 5 bases and J by 0 bases, with 14 bases between. The CDR3 DNA reads TGTGCCAGCAGCCCCCGCGCCAGGCTCTCTGGGGCCAACGTCCTGACTTTC. Translating it yields CASSPRARLSGANVLTF.

This clone was observed once. The V and J genes are TRBV6-4 and TRBJ2-6; no clear D. This CDR3 has 14 amino acids. With 2 bases removed from V and 4 bases from J, the gap between germline ends came to 6 bases. The V gene's germline CDR1 is MRHNA and CDR2 SNTAGT. CDR3 DNA sequence: TGTGCCAGCAGTGACCGCGAGGGGGCCAACGTCCTGACTTTC. It is translated as CASSDREGANVLTF.

This clone was detected only a few times. The chain links TRBV5-6 to TRBJ1-3; TRBD1 matches 8 bases. This CDR3 has 14 amino acids. The J segment lost 6 bases and the V segment lost 4 bases, leaving 6 bases of the junction unmatched. From germline, CDR1 is SGHDT and CDR2 YYEEEE. The CDR3 here is CASSRTGLENTIYF. For the CDR3, the DNA is TGTGCCAGCAGCAGGACAGGGTTGGAAAACACCATATATTTT.

The rearrangement uses TRBV29-1 and TRBJ2-2; 8 bases match TRBD2. V was clipped by 6 bases and J by 0 bases; unmatched bases: 15. CDR3 length equals 18 residues. CDR1 is SQVTM, CDR2 ANQGSEA, per germline. The CDR3 coding sequence is TGCAGCGTCGTGGAGCGGGCGGGAGGTAAGTCGAACACCGGGGAGCTGTTTTTT. It translates to CSVVERAGGKSNTGELFF.

This clone was seen once. This chain joins TRBV4-2 and TRBJ2-2, with D maybe TRBD2 (7 bases). Germline lookup yields CDR1 LGHNA and CDR2 YNFKEQ. The CDR3 runs 15 residues. The ends were cut back, 0 bases at V and 7 bases at J, with 12 bases in the middle. The CDR3 spells CASSQDTGRGGELFF. As DNA, the CDR3 is TGTGCCAGCAGCCAAGATACAGGGAGGGGCGGGGAGCTGTTTTTT.

This rearrangement joins TRBV7-9 to TRBJ2-1; 11 positions agree with TRBD2. V gave up 5 bases and J gave up 4 bases; unmatched junction bases: 1. Germline CDR1 reads SEHNR; CDR2 reads FQNEAQ (reference sequence). The CDR3 is made up of 14 amino acids. The CDR3 sequence is CASSGTSGYNEQFF. The CDR3 DNA reads as TGTGCCAGCAGCGGGACTAGCGGATACAATGAGCAGTTCTTC.

The chain couples TRBV5-1 to TRBJ2-3; D not certain. CDR1 and CDR2 from the germline V gene are SGHRS and YFSETQ. CDR3 size: 12 residues. With 4 bases removed from V and 6 bases from J, the gap between germline ends came to 9 bases. The DNA for the CDR3 is TGCGCCAGCAGCCTGGCCGTGGATACGCAGTATTTT. It specifies CASSLAVDTQYF.

The chain is built from TRBV12-5 and TRBJ1-2; 9 nucleotides agree with TRBD1. V shed 2 bases, J shed 0 bases, and the junction held 10 bases outside the gene matches. The germline gives CDR1 LGHNT, CDR2 FRNRAP. The CDR3 is made up of 18 amino acids. The CDR3 region is CASGLPTGTGITNYGYTF. The CDR3 region has the DNA TGTGCTAGTGGTTTGCCTACCGGGACAGGGATTACTAACTATGGCTACACCTTC.

The V gene is TRBV4-1, the J gene TRBJ1-4; D is unresolved. Between the trimmed V and J ends, which lost 0 bases and 0 bases, there was a span of 11 bases. The CDR3 totals 17 residues. The V gene's germline CDR1 is MGHRA and CDR2 YSYEKL. As DNA, the CDR3 is TGCGCCAGCAGCCAAGATGAGGCGTCTACAACTAATGAAAAACTGTTTTTT. Translated, it gives CASSQDEASTTNEKLFF.

This chain joins TRBV18 and TRBJ2-7, with 8 bases that match TRBD1. Per the germline V gene, CDR1 is KGHSH and CDR2 is LQKENI. V was pared by 6 bases and J by 3 bases, with 10 bases of the junction left unmatched. The CDR3 extends over 15 amino acids. CDR3 protein: CASSPGTGLFYEQYF. The CDR3, as DNA: TGTGCCAGCTCTCCCGGGACAGGTTTATTCTACGAGCAGTACTTC.

The chain joins TRBV4-2 to TRBJ2-1; TRBD2 might be the D (7 bases). CDR1 and CDR2 from the germline V gene are LGHNA and YNFKEQ. The CDR3 contains 14 residues. V lost 5 bases and J 12 bases, leaving 20 bases between the germline ends. Written as DNA, the CDR3 is TGTGCCAGCAGCGCCCCGGACCCGAGGGGGGGGCAGTTCTTC. Translated: CASSAPDPRGGQFF.